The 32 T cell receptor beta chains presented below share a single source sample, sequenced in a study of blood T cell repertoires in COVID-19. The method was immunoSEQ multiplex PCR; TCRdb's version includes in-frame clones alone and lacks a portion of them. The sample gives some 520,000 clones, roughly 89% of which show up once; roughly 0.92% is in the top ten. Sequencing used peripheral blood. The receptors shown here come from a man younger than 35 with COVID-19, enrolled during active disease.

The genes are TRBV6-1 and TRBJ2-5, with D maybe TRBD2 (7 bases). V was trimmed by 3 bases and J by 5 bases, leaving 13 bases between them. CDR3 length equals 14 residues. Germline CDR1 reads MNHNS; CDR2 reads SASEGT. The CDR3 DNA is TGTGCCAGCAGTGACGGGGGGCAGGGGGAGACCCAGTACTTC. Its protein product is CASSDGGQGETQYF.

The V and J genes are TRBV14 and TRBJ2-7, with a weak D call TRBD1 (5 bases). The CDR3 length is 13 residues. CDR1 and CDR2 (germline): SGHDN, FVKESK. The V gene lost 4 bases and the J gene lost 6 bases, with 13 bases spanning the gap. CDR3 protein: CASSPGHRIEQYF. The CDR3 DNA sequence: TGTGCCAGCAGCCCCGGACATCGGATCGAGCAGTACTTC.

CDR3 coding DNA: TGTGCCAGCAGCTTAGGGAGATACAATGAGCAGTTCTTC. Translation gives CASSLGRYNEQFF. J is TRBJ2-1 and V is TRBV7-9; D remains ambiguous. The V and J ends lost 1 base and 4 bases respectively, with 5 bases between them. The germline V gene encodes CDR1 SEHNR and CDR2 FQNEAQ (reference sequence). The CDR3 covers 13 residues.

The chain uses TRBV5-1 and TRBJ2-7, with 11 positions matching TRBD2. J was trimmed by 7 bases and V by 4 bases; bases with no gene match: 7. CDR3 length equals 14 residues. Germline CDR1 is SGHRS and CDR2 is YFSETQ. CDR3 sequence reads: CASSELAGEFEQYF. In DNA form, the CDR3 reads TGCGCCAGCAGCGAACTAGCGGGAGAGTTTGAGCAGTACTTC.

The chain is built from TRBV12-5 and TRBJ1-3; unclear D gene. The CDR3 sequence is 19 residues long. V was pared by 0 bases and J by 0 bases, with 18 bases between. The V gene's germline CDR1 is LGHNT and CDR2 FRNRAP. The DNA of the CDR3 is TGTGCTAGTGGTTTGGTAATAGGCGGGCTCCATGACTCTGGAAACACCATATATTTT. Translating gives CASGLVIGGLHDSGNTIYF.

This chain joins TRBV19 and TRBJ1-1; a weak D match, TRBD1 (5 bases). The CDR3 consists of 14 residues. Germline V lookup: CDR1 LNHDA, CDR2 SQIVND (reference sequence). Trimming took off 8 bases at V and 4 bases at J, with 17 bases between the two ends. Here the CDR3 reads CASEDGAGSTEAFF. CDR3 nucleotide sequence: TGTGCCAGTGAAGATGGGGCAGGATCCACTGAAGCTTTCTTT.

The DNA for the CDR3 is TGCAGCGTTGGAGGGACAGGAGGCGAGACCCAGTACTTC. It specifies CSVGGTGGETQYF. The chain recombines TRBV29-1 with TRBJ2-5; 8 nucleotides align to TRBD1. Per germline, CDR1 SQVTM and CDR2 ANQGSEA. The V and J ends lost 4 bases and 5 bases, in that order; junction bases with no gene match: 6. The CDR3 runs to 13 residues.

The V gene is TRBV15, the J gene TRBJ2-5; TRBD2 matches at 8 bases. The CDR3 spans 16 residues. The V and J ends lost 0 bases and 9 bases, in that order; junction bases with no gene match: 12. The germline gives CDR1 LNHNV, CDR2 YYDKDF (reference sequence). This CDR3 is CATSRDLETSANSQYF. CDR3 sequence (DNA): TGTGCCACCAGCAGAGATCTAGAGACTAGCGCAAATTCCCAGTACTTC. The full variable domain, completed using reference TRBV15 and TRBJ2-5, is DAMVIQNPRYQVTQFGKPVTLSCSQTLNHNVMYWYQQKSSQAPKLLFHYYDKDFNNEADTPDNFQSRRPNTSFCFLDIRSPGLGDTAMYLCATSRDLETSANSQYFGPGTRLLVL.

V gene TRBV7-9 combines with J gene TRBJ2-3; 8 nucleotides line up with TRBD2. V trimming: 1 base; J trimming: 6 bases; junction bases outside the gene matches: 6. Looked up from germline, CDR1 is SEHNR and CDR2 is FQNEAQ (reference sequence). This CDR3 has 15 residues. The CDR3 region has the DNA TGTGCCAGCAGCTTAGTCCAGCGGGGGAGGGATACGCAGTATTTT. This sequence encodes CASSLVQRGRDTQYF. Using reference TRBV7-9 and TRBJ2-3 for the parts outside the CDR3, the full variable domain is DTGVSQNPRHKITKRGQNVTFRCDPISEHNRLYWYRQTLGQGPEFLTYFQNEAQLEKSRLLSDRFSAERPKGSFSTLEIQRTEQGDSAMYLCASSLVQRGRDTQYFGPGTRLTVL.

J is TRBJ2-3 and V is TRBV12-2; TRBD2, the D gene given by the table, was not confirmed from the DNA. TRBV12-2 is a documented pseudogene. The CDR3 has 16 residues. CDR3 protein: CASRLEIVTSTDTQYF. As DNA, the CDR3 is TGTGCAAGTCGCCTAGAGATTGTAACTAGCACAGATACGCAGTATTTT.

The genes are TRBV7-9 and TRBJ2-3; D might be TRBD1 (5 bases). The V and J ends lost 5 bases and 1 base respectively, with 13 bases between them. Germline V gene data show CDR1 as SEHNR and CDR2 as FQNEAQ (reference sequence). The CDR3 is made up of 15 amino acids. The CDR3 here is CASSPPGLGTDTQYF. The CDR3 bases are TGTGCCAGCAGCCCTCCAGGGCTCGGCACAGATACGCAGTATTTT.

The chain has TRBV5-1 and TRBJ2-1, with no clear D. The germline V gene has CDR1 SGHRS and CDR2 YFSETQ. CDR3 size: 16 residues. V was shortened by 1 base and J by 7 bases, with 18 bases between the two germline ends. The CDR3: CASSLKIDLLQNEQFF. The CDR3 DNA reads TGCGCCAGCAGCTTGAAAATAGACCTCCTACAGAATGAGCAGTTCTTC.

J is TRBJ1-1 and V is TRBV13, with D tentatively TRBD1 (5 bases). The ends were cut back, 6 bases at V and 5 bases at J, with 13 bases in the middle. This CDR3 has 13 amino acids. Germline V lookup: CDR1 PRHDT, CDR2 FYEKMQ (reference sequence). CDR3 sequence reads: CASRIPGGTEAFF. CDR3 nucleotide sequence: TGTGCCAGCAGAATCCCGGGGGGGACTGAAGCTTTCTTT.

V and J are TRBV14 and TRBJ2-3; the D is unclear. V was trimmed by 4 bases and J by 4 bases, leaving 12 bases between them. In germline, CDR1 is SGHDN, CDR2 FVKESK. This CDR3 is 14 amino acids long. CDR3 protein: CASSRAGLADTQYF. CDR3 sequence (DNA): TGTGCCAGCAGCCGGGCCGGCCTCGCAGATACGCAGTATTTT.

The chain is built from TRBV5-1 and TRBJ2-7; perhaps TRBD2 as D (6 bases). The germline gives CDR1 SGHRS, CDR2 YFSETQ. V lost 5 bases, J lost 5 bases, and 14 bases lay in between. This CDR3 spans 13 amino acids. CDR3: CASRPASANEQYF. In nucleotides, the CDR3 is TGCGCCAGCAGACCCGCTAGCGCGAACGAGCAGTACTTC.

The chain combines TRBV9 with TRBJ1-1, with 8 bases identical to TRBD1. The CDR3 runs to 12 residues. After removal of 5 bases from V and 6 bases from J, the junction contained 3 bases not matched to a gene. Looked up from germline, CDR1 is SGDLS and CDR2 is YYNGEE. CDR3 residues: CASSGQGAEAFF. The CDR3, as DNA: TGTGCCAGCAGTGGACAGGGCGCTGAAGCTTTCTTT. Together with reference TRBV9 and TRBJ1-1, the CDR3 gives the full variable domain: DSGVTQTPKHLITATGQRVTLRCSPRSGDLSVYWYQQSLDQGLQFLIQYYNGEERAKGNILERFSAQQFPDLHSELNLSSLELGDSALYFCASSGQGAEAFFGQGTRLTVV.

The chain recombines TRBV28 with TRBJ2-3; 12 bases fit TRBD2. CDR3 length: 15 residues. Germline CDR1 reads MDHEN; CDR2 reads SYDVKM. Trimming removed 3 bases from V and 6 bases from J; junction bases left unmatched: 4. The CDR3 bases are TGTGCCAGCAGTTTGACTAGCGGGAGTCCGGATACGCAGTATTTT. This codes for CASSLTSGSPDTQYF.

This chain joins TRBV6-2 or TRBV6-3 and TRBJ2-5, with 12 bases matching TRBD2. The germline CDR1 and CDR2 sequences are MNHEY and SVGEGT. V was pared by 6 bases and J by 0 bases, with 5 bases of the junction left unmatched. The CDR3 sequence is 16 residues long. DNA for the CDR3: TGTGCCAGCAGCCGAACTAGCGGGGGGTACCAAGAGACCCAGTACTTC. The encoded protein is CASSRTSGGYQETQYF.

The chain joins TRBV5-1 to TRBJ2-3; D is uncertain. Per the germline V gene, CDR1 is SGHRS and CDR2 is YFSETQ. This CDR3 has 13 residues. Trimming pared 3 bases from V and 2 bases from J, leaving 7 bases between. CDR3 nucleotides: TGCGCCAGCAGCTCCCCCATCACAGATACGCAGTATTTT. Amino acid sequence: CASSSPITDTQYF. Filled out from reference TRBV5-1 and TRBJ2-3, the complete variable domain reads KAGVTQTPRYLIKTRGQQVTLSCSPISGHRSVSWYQQTPGQGLQFLFEYFSETQRNKGNFPGRFSGRQFSNSRSEMNVSTLELGDSALYLCASSSPITDTQYFGPGTRLTVL.

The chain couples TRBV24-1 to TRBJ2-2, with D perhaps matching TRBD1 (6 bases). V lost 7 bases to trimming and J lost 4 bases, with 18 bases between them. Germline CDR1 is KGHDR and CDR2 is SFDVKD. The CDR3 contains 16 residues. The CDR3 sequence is CATSPKNRVGTGELFF. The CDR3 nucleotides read TGTGCCACCAGCCCCAAAAACAGGGTGGGCACCGGGGAGCTGTTTTTT.

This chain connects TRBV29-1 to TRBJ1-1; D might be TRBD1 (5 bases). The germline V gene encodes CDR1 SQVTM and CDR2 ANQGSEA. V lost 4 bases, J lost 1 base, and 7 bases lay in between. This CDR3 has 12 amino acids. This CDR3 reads CSVGTTNTEAFF. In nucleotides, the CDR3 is TGCAGCGTTGGGACAACGAACACTGAAGCTTTCTTT.

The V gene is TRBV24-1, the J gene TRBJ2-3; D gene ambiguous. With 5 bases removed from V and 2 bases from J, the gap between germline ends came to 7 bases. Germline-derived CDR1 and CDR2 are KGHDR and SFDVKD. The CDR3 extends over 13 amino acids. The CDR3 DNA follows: TGTGCCACCAGTGTAGCAGTCACAGATACGCAGTATTTT. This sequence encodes CATSVAVTDTQYF.

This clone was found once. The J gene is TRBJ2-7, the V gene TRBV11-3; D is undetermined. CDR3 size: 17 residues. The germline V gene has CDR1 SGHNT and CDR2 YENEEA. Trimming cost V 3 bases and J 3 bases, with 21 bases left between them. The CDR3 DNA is TGTGCCAGCAGCTTGGCCTCTAGAGCGCCAGCCAACTACGAGCAGTACTTC. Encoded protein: CASSLASRAPANYEQYF.

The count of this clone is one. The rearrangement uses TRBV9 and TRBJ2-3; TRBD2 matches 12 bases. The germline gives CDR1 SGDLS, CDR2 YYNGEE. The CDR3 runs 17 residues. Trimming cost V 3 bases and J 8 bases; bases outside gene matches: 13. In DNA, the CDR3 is TGTGCCAGCAGCGCCCCTAGCGGGAGGGCCAATCCCATTACGCAGTATTTT. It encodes CASSAPSGRANPITQYF.

CDR3 DNA sequence: TGTGCCAGCAGTTACGCCGGGACAGGGAGGTATGGCTACACCTTC. Translating it yields CASSYAGTGRYGYTF. This chain uses TRBV6-5 with TRBJ1-2; 9 nucleotides match TRBD1. Germline V CDR1 and CDR2: MNHEY, SVGAGI. After removal of 2 bases from V and 5 bases from J, the junction contained 6 bases not matched to a gene. CDR3 length equals 15 residues.

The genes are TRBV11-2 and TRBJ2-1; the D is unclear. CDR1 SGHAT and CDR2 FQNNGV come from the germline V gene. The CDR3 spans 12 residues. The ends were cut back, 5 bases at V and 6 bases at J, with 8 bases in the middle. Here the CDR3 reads CASSPPGNEQFF. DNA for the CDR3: TGTGCCAGCAGCCCCCCCGGCAATGAGCAGTTCTTC.

The CDR3 DNA is TGTGCCAGCAGCCTAGCTTCTAGCACAGATACGCAGTATTTT. Encoded protein: CASSLASSTDTQYF. The rearrangement links TRBV5-4 to TRBJ2-3; perhaps TRBD2 as D (5 bases). The CDR3 spans 14 residues. CDR1 SGHNT and CDR2 YYREEE come from the germline V gene (reference sequence). V gave up 4 bases and J gave up 0 bases, with 9 bases separating them. The full variable domain, with the rest looked up from reference TRBV5-4 and TRBJ2-3, is ETGVTQSPTHLIKTRGQQVTLRCSSQSGHNTVSWYQQALGQGPQFIFQYYREEENGRGNFPPRFSGLQFPNYSSELNVNALELDDSALYLCASSLASSTDTQYFGPGTRLTVL.

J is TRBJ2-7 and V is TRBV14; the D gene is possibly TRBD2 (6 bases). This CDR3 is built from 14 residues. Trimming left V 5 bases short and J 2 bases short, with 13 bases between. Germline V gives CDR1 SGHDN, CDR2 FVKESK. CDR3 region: CASSGGFGAYEQYF. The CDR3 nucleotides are TGTGCCAGCAGCGGGGGGTTTGGGGCCTACGAGCAGTACTTC. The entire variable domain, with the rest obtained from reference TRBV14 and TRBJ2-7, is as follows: EAGVTQFPSHSVIEKGQTVTLRCDPISGHDNLYWYRRVMGKEIKFLLHFVKESKQDESGMPNNRFLAERTGGTYSTLKVQPAELEDSGVYFCASSGGFGAYEQYFGPGTRLTVT.

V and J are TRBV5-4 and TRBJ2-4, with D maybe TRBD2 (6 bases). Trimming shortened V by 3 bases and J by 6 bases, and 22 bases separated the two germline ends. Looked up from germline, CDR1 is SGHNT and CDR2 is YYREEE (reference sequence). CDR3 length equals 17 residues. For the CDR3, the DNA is TGTGCCAGCAGCTGGGGCGGGGACTCCGGGGCGATAAACATTCAGTACTTC. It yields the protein CASSWGGDSGAINIQYF.

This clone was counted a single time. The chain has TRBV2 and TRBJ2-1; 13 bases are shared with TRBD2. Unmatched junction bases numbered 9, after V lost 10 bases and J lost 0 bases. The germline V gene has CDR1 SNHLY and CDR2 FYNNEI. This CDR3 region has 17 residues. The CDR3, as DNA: TGTGCCAACGCCGGGACTAGCGGGGCTAGCTCCTACAATGAGCAGTTCTTC. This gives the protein CANAGTSGASSYNEQFF.

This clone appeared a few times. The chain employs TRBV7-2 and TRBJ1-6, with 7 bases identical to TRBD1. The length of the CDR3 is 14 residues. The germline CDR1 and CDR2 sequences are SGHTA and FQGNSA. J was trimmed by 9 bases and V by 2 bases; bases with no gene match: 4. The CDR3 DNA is TGTGCCAGCAGCTTAAAGGGGGCTGGTTCACCCCTCCACTTT. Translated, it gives CASSLKGAGSPLHF.

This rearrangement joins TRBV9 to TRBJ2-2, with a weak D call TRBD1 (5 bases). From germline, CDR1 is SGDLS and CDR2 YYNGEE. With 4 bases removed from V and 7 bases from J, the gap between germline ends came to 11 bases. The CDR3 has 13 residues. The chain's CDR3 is CASSPPQGGELFF. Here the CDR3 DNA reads TGTGCCAGCAGCCCACCCCAGGGCGGGGAGCTGTTTTTT. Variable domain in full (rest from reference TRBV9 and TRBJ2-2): DSGVTQTPKHLITATGQRVTLRCSPRSGDLSVYWYQQSLDQGLQFLIQYYNGEERAKGNILERFSAQQFPDLHSELNLSSLELGDSALYFCASSPPQGGELFFGEGSRLTVL.